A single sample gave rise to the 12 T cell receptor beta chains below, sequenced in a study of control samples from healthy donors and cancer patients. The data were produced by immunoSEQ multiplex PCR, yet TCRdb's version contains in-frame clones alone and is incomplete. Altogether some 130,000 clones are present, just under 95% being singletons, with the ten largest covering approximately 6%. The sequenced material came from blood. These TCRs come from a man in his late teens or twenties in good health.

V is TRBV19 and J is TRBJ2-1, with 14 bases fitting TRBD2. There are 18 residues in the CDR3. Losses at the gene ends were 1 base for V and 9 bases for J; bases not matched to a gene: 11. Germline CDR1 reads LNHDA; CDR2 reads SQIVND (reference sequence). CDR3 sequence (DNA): TGTGCCAGTAGTATAGCCCCGGGACTAGCGGGGGTTATAGGTGAGCAGTTCTTC. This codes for CASSIAPGLAGVIGEQFF.

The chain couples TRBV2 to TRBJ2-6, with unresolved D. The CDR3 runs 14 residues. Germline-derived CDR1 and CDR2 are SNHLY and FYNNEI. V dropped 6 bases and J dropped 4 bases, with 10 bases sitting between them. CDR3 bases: TGTGCCAGCAGACAGAGTACCGGGGCCAACGTCCTGACTTTC. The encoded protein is CASRQSTGANVLTF.

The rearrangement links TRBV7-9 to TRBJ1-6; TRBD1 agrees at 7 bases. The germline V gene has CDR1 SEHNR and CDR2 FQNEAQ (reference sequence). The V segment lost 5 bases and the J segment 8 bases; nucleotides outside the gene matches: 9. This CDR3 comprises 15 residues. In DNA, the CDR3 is TGTGCCAGCAGCAAATCGGACAGGAACGATTCACCCCTCCACTTT. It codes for CASSKSDRNDSPLHF.

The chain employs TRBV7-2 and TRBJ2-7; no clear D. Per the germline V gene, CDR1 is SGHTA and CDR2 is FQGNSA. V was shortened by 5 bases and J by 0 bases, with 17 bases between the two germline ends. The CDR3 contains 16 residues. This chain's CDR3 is CASSRSVAESSYEQYF. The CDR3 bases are TGTGCCAGCAGCCGCAGCGTGGCGGAGAGCTCCTACGAGCAGTACTTC.

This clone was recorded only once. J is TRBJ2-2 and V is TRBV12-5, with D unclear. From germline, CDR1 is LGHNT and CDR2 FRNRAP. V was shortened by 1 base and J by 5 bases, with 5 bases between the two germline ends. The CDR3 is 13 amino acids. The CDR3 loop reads CASGLGRTGELFF. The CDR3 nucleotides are TGTGCTAGTGGTTTGGGGCGGACCGGGGAGCTGTTTTTT.

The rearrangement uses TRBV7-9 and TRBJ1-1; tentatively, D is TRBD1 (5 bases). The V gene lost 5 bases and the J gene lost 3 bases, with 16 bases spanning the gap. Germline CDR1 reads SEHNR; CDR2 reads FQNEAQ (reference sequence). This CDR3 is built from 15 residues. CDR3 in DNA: TGTGCCAGCAGCAACTCGGGGCAGGGCTACACTGAAGCTTTCTTT. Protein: CASSNSGQGYTEAFF. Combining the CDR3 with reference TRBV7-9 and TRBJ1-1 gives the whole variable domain DTGVSQNPRHKITKRGQNVTFRCDPISEHNRLYWYRQTLGQGPEFLTYFQNEAQLEKSRLLSDRFSAERPKGSFSTLEIQRTEQGDSAMYLCASSNSGQGYTEAFFGQGTRLTVV.

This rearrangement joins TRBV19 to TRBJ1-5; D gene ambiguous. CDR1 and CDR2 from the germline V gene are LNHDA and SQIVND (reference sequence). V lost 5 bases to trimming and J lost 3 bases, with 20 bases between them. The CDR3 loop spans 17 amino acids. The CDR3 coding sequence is TGTGCCAGTAGTCCCCTTGATGAGGGATGGGTCAATCAGCCCCAGCATTTT. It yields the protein CASSPLDEGWVNQPQHF.

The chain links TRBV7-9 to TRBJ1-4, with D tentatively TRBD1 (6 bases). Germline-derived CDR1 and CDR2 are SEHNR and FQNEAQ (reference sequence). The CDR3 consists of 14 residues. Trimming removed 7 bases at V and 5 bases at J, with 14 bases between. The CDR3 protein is CASTGQIENEKLFF. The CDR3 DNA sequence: TGTGCCAGCACCGGACAGATAGAGAATGAAAAACTGTTTTTT.

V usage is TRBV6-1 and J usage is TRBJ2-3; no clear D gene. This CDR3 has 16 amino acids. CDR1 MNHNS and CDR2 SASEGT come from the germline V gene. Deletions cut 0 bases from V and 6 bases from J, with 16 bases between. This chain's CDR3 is CASSEALRGWKDTQYF. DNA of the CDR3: TGTGCCAGCAGTGAAGCGCTTCGAGGTTGGAAGGATACGCAGTATTTT.

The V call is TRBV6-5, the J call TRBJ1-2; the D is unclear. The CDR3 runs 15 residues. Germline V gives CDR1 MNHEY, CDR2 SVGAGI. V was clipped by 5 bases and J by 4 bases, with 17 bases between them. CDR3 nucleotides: TGTGCCAGCAGTCAGAAGGCCCCCCTCCCCTATGGCTACACCTTC. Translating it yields CASSQKAPLPYGYTF.

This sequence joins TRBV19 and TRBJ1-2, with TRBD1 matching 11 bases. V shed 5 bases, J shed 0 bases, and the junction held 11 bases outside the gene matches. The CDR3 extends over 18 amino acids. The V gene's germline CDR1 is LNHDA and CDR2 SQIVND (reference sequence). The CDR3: CASSVNPGQGVSNYGYTF. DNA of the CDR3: TGTGCCAGTAGTGTAAATCCGGGACAGGGGGTTTCTAACTATGGCTACACCTTC.

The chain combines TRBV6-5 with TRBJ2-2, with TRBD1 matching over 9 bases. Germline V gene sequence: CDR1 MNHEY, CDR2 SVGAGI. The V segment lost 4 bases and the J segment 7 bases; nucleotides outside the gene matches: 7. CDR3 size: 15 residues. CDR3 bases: TGTGCCAGCAGTTTGGGGACAGGGCCCGGCGGGGAGCTGTTTTTT. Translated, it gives CASSLGTGPGGELFF.